What follows are 9 T cell receptor beta chains derived from one specimen sequenced in a study of T-cell memory formation after mild COVID-19 (dated by TCRdb to the early 2020s). Library generation was performed with 5' RACE. TCRdb lists the instrument as Illumina NovaSeq 6000. TCRdb itself trimmed the public reads at Q25 with fastp, ran MiXCR and retained productive beta chains. Records with the same CDR3 protein are collapsed into one entry carrying the most frequent genes and DNA. The sample table records 250,000 or so distinct CDR3 sequences; about 20% of these occur just once. The ten most abundant clones make up roughly 23% of the sample. Sequenced: PBMCs or a T cell subset sorted from them (not recorded which). These receptors were collected from a man between 18 and 29 years old who had mild COVID-19 (a few samples of this study predate the infection). The sample titles of this study are shuffled in the database, so cell type and time point are left out; the donor was told from shared clones.

The J gene is TRBJ2-1, the V gene TRBV7-2; 8 bases agree with TRBD2. V shed 2 bases, J shed 3 bases, and the junction held 6 bases outside the gene matches. CDR3 size: 16 residues. Germline V gene data show CDR1 as SGHTA and CDR2 as FQGNSA. CDR3 loop: CASSLSGGNLYNEQFF. CDR3 in DNA: TGTGCCAGCAGCTTATCGGGGGGGAACCTCTACAATGAGCAGTTCTTC.

This clonotype appeared a few times. The rearrangement links TRBV28 to TRBJ1-1; 10 bases match TRBD1. This CDR3 comprises 13 residues. J gave up 7 bases and V 8 bases, and 7 bases lay outside the gene matches. Germline CDR1 and CDR2: MDHEN and SYDVKM. CDR3 amino acids: CASVDRGPGEAFF. DNA of the CDR3: TGTGCCAGCGTCGACAGGGGGCCGGGTGAAGCTTTCTTT.

This clonotype was found a few times. CDR3 region: CASSPIAAGLAGLETQYF. The CDR3 DNA reads as TGTGCCAGCAGCCCCATAGCGGCGGGACTAGCGGGGCTAGAGACCCAGTACTTC. The chain combines TRBV12-3 or TRBV12-4 with TRBJ2-5; 13 nucleotides line up with TRBD2. The CDR3 loop spans 18 amino acids. After removal of 6 bases from V and 4 bases from J, the junction contained 14 bases not matched to a gene.

The chain has TRBV4-2 and TRBJ2-5; D remains unclear. This CDR3 has 13 residues. Trimming took off 4 bases at V and 0 bases at J, with 6 bases between the two ends. Germline CDR1 and CDR2: LGHNA and YNFKEQ. The CDR3 region has the DNA TGTGCCAGCAGCCCAGAGTACCAAGAGACCCAGTACTTC. This sequence encodes CASSPEYQETQYF.

The J gene is TRBJ2-7, the V gene TRBV5-1; D gene unclear. Germline V lookup: CDR1 SGHRS, CDR2 YFSETQ. Trimming took off 0 bases at V and 3 bases at J, with 10 bases between the two ends. This CDR3 region has 14 residues. CDR3 nucleotides: TGCGCCAGCAGCTTGGACGGGCGGTACTACGAGCAGTACGTC. This encodes CASSLDGRYYEQYV.

The chain links TRBV5-1 to TRBJ2-3, with D possibly being TRBD1 or TRBD2 (6 bases each). The CDR3 spans 15 residues. V was pared by 4 bases and J by 4 bases, with 16 bases between. From germline, CDR1 is SGHRS and CDR2 YFSETQ. CDR3 residues: CASSPGGGRPDTQYF. CDR3 bases: TGCGCCAGCAGCCCAGGAGGGGGGCGCCCAGATACGCAGTATTTT.

This clonotype was counted ten times or more. The chain recombines TRBV28 with TRBJ2-2; tentatively, D is TRBD2 (5 bases). Deletions cut 4 bases from V and 4 bases from J, with 7 bases between. Germline values: CDR1 MDHEN, CDR2 SYDVKM. The CDR3 runs to 13 residues. In nucleotides, the CDR3 is TGTGCCAGCAGTTGGGAGTCCACCGGGGAGCTGTTTTTT. Its protein is CASSWESTGELFF.

This sequence joins TRBV20-1 and TRBJ1-2; no clear D gene. CDR1 is DFQATT and CDR2 is SNEGSKA in the germline V gene (reference sequence). This CDR3 has 12 residues. V was pared by 2 bases and J by 8 bases, with 12 bases between. CDR3 nucleotides: TGCAGTGCTAGAAGGCAGGATCGCGGCTACACCTTC. This codes for CSARRQDRGYTF.

This clonotype was counted between two and nine times. This chain links TRBV27 with TRBJ2-7, with D hard to call. Deletions cut 5 bases from V and 5 bases from J, with 16 bases between. Germline V gene data show CDR1 as MNHEY and CDR2 as SMNVEV (reference sequence). This CDR3 has 14 residues. This chain's CDR3 is CASSPTRSPHEQYV. The CDR3 DNA reads as TGTGCCAGCAGTCCGACGCGGTCCCCCCACGAGCAGTACGTC.